The 4 T cell receptor beta chains below come from one sample, sequenced in a study of human T cells and chemical hapten exposure. Time point noted: patch test 2, 6 weeks after DPC sensitization. As for treatment: therapeutic diphenylcyclopropenone sensitization with weekly scalp DPC. TCRdb independently ran MiXCR on the RACE reads; one entry per CDR3 protein. The table includes about 84,000 distinct CDR3 sequences, 8% to 13% detected once. Sample: whole blood, taken in connection with sensitization to the hapten diphenylcyclopropenone (DPC). The receptors come from a woman between 50 and 59 years old with alopecia areata. Some clones in this sample may be carry-over from other donors' samples.

Ten or more counts support this clonotype. The chain uses TRBV28 and TRBJ2-2, with D unclear. Trimming shortened V by 2 bases and J by 4 bases, and 14 bases separated the two germline ends. The germline V gene encodes CDR1 MDHEN and CDR2 SYDVKM. This CDR3 comprises 16 residues. The CDR3, as DNA: TGTGCCAGCAGTTTAGTCACTCAATGGGGCACCGGGGAGCTGTTTTTT. Amino acid sequence: CASSLVTQWGTGELFF.

This clonotype has just a few counts. The chain joins TRBV6-6 to TRBJ1-2; TRBD1 is a possible D gene (6 bases). The V end lost 4 bases, the J end lost 0 bases, and 12 bases lay between the germline ends. The CDR3 consists of 15 residues. Per the germline V gene, CDR1 is MNHNY and CDR2 is SVGAGI (reference sequence). The CDR3 nucleotides read TGTGCCAGCAGTTCCCGGGACACATCTAACTATGGCTACACCTTC. Protein product: CASSSRDTSNYGYTF.

This clonotype was seen ten or more times. This chain uses TRBV29-1 with TRBJ1-1; TRBD1 aligns across 7 bases. CDR1 and CDR2 (germline): SQVTM, ANQGSEA. V dropped 7 bases and J dropped 0; count of bases not matched to a gene: 5. CDR3 length equals 13 residues. For the CDR3, the DNA is TGCAGCGCAGACAGGGTCGTGAACACTGAAGCTTTCTTT. It codes for CSADRVVNTEAFF.

This clonotype came up many times. The chain couples TRBV28 to TRBJ2-3, with TRBD2 identical over 12 bases. CDR3 length: 16 amino acids. Per the germline V gene, CDR1 is MDHEN and CDR2 is SYDVKM. The ends lost 5 bases at V and 7 bases at J; junction bases unmatched: 10. The CDR3 nucleotides read TGTGCCAGCAGTCAAACTAGCGGGAGGACTTCAAATACGCAGTATTTT. Its protein product is CASSQTSGRTSNTQYF.